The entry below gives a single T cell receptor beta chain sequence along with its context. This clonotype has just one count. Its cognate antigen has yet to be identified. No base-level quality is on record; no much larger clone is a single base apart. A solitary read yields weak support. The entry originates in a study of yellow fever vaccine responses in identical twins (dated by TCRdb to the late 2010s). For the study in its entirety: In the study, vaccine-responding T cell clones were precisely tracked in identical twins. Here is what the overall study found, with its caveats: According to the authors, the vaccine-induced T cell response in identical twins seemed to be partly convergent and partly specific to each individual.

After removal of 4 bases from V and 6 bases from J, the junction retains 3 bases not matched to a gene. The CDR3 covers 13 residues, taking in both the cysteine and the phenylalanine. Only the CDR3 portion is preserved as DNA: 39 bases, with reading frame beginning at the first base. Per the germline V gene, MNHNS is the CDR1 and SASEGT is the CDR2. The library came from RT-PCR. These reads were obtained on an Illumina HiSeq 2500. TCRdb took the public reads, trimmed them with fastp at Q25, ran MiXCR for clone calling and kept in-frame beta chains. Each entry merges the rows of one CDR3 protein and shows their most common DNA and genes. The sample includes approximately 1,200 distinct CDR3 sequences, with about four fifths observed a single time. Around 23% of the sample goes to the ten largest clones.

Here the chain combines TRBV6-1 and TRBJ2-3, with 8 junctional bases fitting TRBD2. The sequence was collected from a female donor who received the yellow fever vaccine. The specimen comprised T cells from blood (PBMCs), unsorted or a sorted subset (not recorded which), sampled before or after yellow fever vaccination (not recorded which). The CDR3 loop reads CASSAGGADTQYF. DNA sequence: TGTGCCAGCAGTGCCGGGGGGGCGGATACGCAGTATTTT.